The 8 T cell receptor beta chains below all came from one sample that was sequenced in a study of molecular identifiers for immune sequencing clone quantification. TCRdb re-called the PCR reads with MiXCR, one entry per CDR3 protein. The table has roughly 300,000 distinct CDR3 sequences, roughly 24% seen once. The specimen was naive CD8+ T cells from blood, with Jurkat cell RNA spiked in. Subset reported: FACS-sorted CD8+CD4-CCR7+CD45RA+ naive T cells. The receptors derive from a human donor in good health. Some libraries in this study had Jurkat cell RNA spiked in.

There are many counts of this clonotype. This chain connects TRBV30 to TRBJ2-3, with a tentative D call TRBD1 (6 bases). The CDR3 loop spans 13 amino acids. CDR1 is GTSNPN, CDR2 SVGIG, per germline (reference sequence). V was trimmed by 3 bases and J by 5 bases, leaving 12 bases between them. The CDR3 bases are TGTGCCTGGAGCAGAGGGGGAAGAGATACGCAGTATTTT. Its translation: CAWSRGGRDTQYF.

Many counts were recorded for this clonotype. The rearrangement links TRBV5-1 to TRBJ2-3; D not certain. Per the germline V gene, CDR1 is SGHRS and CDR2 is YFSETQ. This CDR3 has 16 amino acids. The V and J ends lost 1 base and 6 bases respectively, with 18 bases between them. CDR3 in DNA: TGCGCCAGCAGCTTGACTGGCGACACAGTTTGGGATACGCAGTATTTT. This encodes CASSLTGDTVWDTQYF.

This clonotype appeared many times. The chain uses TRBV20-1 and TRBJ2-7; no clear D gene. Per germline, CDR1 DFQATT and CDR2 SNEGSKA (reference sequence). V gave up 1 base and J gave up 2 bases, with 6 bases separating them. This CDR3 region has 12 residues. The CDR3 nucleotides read TGCAGTGCTAGAGCCGAGGCCTACGAGCAGTACTTC. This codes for CSARAEAYEQYF.

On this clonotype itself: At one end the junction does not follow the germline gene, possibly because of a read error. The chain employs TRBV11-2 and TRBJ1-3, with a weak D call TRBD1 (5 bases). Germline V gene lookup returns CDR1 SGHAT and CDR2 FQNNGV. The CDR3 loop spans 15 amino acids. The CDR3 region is CASSWGRNSRNTIYF. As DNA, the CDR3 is TGTGCCAGCAGCTGGGGACGGAACTCTAGAAACACCATATATTTT.

The CDR3 nucleotides are TGTGCCAGCAAGGGACAGGGGGCCTACGAGCAGTACTTC. Translated: CASKGQGAYEQYF. The rearrangement joins TRBV6-5 to TRBJ2-7, with 11 bases that match TRBD1. Germline V gives CDR1 MNHEY, CDR2 SVGAGI. After removal of 7 bases from V and 2 bases from J, the junction contained 1 base not matched to a gene. The CDR3 is 13 amino acids.

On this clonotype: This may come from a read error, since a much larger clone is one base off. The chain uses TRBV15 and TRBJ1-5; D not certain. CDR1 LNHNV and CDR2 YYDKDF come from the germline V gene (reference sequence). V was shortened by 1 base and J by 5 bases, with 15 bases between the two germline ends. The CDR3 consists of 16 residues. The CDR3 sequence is CATSRARIGLDQPQHF. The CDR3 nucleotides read TGTGCCACCAGCAGAGCGAGGATAGGGTTGGATCAGCCCCAGCATTTT.

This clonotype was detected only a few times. The CDR3 nucleotides read TGTGCCAGCAGTCCCACCGGGACAGGGGAATATCAGCCCCAGCATTTT. Its translation: CASSPTGTGEYQPQHF. V gene TRBV27 combines with J gene TRBJ1-5, with 10 bases identical to TRBD1. CDR1 is MNHEY, CDR2 SMNVEV, per germline (reference sequence). V lost 5 bases, J lost 5 bases, and 9 bases stayed unmatched. There are 16 residues in the CDR3.

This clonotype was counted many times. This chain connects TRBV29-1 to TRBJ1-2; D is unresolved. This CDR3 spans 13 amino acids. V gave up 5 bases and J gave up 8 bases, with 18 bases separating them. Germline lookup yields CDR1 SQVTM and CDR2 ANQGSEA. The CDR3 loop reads CSVPQTEGPGYTF. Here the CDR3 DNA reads TGCAGCGTTCCCCAAACTGAAGGCCCCGGCTACACCTTC. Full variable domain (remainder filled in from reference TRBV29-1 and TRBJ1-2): SAVISQKPSRDICQRGTSLTIQCQVDSQVTMMFWYRQQPGQSLTLIATANQGSEATYESGFVIDKFPISRPNLTFSTLTVSNMSPEDSSIYLCSVPQTEGPGYTFGSGTRLTVV.